This T cell receptor beta chain emerged from a study of shared clonotypes between healthy human individuals. Remarks on this clone: The antigen remains undetermined.

The CDR3 length is 16 residues. V was clipped by 3 bases and J by 0 bases; unmatched bases: 6. Germline loops: CDR1 KGHSH, CDR2 LQKENI. Regarding the study as a whole: The genetic and exposure-history diversity represented was limited by few donors.

Generated by immunoSEQ multiplex PCR, the TCRdb table keeps only in-frame clones and is missing some. The data show a few million clones, around 90% seen once. The J gene is TRBJ2-7, the V gene TRBV18, with TRBD2 matching 9 bases. This TCR was sampled from a young man in good health. Specimen: naive CD4+ T cells sorted from blood. Subset: CD45RA+ positively selected. The CDR3 spells CASSPYSGGVSYEQYF. CDR3 bases: TGTGCCAGCTCACCCTATAGCGGGGGCGTCTCCTACGAGCAGTACTTC.